This TCR beta chain was captured in a study of cytomegalovirus exposure and HLA in healthy donors. The primer mix had 60 Vbeta and 13 Jbeta primers. Produced via immunoSEQ multiplex PCR; TCRdb's table is partial and in-frame only. Among approximately 130,000 clones listed, 70% to 80% were seen once. The sequenced material came from PBMCs. The receptor's source is a woman aged 45-65 years in good health and CMV-seronegative.

In nucleotides, the CDR3 is TGTGCCAGCAAGAAAGCGGGGGTGCCTTCGTTCTTC. Translation gives CASKKAGVPSFF. This rearrangement joins TRBV6-1 to TRBJ2-1; 8 bases agree with TRBD2. V lost 7 bases to trimming and J lost 15 bases; unmatched junction nucleotides: 11. CDR1 and CDR2 from the germline V gene are MNHNS and SASEGT. This CDR3 is built from 12 residues.